This T cell receptor beta chain was identified in a study of CD8 T cells in ankylosing spondylitis. This clonotype was recorded once. What it binds is unknown. Study observations and caveats: Roughly eight highly homologous variants made up a TCR beta motif that seemed to typify ankylosing spondylitis blood. Researchers reportedly found disease-linked clones significantly enriched in matched ankylosing spondylitis synovial fluid.

Construction of TCR beta libraries was performed using quantitative 5'-RACE with molecular barcodes. TCRdb ran MiXCR on the 5' RACE reads and lists one entry per CDR3 protein. The table shows some 350,000 distinct CDR3 sequences, with approximately 15% occurring only once. V was clipped by 2 bases and J by 8 bases, with 15 bases between them. There are 14 residues in the CDR3. Per the germline V gene, CDR1 is WSHSY and CDR2 is SAAADI. Source material: blood, either unsorted or a sorted T cell fraction (not recorded which). The chain joins TRBV10-2 to TRBJ1-2, with D tentatively TRBD1 (6 bases). This sequence was found in a male donor with ankylosing spondylitis or in good health (not recorded which). CDR3 coding DNA: TGCGCCAGCAGTGAGCGGGGGGCTCTGAAAGGCTACACCTTC. Amino acid sequence: CASSERGALKGYTF.